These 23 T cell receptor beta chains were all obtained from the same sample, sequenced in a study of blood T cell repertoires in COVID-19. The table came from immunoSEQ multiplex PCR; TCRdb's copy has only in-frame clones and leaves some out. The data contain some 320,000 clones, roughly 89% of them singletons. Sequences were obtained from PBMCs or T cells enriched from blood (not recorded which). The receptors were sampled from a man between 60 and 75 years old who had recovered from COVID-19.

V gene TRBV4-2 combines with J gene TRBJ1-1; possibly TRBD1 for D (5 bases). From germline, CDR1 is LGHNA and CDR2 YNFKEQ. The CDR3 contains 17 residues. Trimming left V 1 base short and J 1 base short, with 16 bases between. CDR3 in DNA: TGTGCCAGCAGCCAAGCCGACGCCGGGACTTCGAACACTGAAGCTTTCTTT. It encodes CASSQADAGTSNTEAFF.

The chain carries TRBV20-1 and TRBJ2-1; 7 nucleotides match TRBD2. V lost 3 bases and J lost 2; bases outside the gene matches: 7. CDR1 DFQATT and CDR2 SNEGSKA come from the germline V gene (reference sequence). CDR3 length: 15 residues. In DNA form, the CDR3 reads TGCAGTGCTAGTGACGGGAGGAGACCCTACAATGAGCAGTTCTTC. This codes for CSASDGRRPYNEQFF.

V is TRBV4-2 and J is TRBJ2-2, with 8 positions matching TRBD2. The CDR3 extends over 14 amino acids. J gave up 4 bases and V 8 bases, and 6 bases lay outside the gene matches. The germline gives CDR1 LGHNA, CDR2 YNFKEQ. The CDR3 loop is CASASGSGTGELFF. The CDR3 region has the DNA TGTGCCAGCGCGAGCGGGAGTGGCACCGGGGAGCTGTTTTTT.

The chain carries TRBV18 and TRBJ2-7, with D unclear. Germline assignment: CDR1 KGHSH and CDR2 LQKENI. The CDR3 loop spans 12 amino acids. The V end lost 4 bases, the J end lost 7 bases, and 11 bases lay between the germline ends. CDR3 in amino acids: CASSLRYGEQYF. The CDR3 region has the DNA TGTGCCAGCTCACTGCGCTACGGGGAGCAGTACTTC.

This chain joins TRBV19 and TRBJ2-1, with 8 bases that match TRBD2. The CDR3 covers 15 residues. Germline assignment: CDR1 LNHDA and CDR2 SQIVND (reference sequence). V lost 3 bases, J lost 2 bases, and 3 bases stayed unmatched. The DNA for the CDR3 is TGTGCCAGTAGTATTGCGGGGGGAACCTACAATGAGCAGTTCTTC. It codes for CASSIAGGTYNEQFF.

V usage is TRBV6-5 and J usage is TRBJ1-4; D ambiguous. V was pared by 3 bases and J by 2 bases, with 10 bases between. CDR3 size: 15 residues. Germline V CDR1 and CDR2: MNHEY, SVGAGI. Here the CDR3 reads CASSYGRPTNEKLFF. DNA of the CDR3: TGTGCCAGCAGTTATGGGAGGCCGACTAATGAAAAACTGTTTTTT.

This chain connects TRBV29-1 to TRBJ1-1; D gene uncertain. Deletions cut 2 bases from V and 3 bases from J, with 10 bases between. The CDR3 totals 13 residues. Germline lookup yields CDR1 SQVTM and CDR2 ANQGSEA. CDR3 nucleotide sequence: TGCAGCGTTGAATTGGGCGAGTACACTGAAGCTTTCTTT. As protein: CSVELGEYTEAFF.

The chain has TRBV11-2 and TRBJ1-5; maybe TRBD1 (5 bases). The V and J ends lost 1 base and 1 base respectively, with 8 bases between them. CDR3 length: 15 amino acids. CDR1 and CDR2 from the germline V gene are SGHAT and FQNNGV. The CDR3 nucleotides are TGTGCCAGCAGCTTAGGCGGGGACAGCAATCAGCCCCAGCATTTT. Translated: CASSLGGDSNQPQHF.

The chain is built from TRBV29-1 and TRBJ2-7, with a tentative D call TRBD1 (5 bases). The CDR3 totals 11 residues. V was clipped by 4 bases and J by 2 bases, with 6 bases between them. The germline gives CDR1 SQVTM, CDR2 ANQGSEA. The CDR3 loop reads CSVGQPYEQYF. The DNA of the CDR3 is TGCAGCGTTGGACAGCCCTACGAGCAGTACTTC.

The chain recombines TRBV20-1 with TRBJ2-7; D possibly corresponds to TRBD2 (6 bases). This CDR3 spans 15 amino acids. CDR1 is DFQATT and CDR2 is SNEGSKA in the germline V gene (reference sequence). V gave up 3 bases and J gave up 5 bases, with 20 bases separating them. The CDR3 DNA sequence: TGCAGTGCTAGTAAGAGGGACTCCCCAAGGGACGAGCAGTACTTC. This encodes CSASKRDSPRDEQYF.

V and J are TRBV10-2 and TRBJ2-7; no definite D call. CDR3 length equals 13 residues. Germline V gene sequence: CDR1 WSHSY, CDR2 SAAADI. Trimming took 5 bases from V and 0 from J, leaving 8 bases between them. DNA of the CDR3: TGCGCCAGCAGTATCTTTTTCTCCTACGAGCAGTACTTC. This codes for CASSIFFSYEQYF.

CDR3 sequence (DNA): TGTGCCAGCAGCGAATCTCGCAGGGGTAGCAATCAGCCCCAGCATTTT. Translating gives CASSESRRGSNQPQHF. This chain connects TRBV7-9 to TRBJ1-5; the D gene is possibly TRBD1 (6 bases). The V and J ends lost 5 bases and 0 bases respectively, with 14 bases between them. Germline values: CDR1 SEHNR, CDR2 FQNEAQ (reference sequence). The CDR3 is made up of 16 amino acids.

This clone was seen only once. CDR3 region: CASSSGLADSTDTQYF. CDR3 nucleotide sequence: TGCGCCAGCAGCTCGGGACTAGCGGATAGCACAGATACGCAGTATTTT. The chain combines TRBV5-1 with TRBJ2-3; 11 bases map to TRBD2. The length of the CDR3 is 16 residues. The germline gives CDR1 SGHRS, CDR2 YFSETQ. The V gene end was trimmed by 3 bases and the J gene end by 0 bases; junction bases not matched to a gene: 3.

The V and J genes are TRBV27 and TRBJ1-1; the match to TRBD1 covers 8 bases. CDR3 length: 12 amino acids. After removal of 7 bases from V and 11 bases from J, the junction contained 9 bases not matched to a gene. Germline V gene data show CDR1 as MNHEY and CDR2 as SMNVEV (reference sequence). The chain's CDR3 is CASTRTGQGAFF. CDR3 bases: TGTGCCAGCACAAGGACAGGGCAAGGCGCTTTCTTT.

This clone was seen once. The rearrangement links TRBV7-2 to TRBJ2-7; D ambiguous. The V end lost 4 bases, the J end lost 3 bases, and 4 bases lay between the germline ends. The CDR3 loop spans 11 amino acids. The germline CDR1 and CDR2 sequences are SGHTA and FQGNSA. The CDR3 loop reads CASSSYYEQYF. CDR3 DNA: TGTGCCAGCAGCTCGTACTACGAGCAGTACTTC.

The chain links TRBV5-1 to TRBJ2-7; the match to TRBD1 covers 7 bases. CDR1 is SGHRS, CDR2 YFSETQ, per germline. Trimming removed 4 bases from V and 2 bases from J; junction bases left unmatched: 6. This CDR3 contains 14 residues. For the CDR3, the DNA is TGCGCCAGCAGCCCGAAGACAGGGACCTACGAGCAGTACTTC. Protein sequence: CASSPKTGTYEQYF.

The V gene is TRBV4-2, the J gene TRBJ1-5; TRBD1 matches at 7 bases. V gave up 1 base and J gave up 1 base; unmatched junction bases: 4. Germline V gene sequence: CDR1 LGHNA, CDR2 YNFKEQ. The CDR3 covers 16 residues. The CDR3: CASSQVGRGSNQPQHF. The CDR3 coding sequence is TGTGCCAGCAGCCAAGTAGGCAGGGGGAGCAATCAGCCCCAGCATTTT.

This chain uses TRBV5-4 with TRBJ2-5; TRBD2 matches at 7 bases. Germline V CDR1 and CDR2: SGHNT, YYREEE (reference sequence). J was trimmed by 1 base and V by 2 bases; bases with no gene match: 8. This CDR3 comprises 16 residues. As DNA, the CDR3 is TGTGCCAGCAGCTTTATGTCGGGGAGGGGCCAAGAGACCCAGTACTTC. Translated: CASSFMSGRGQETQYF. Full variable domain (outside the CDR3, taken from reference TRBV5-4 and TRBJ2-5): ETGVTQSPTHLIKTRGQQVTLRCSSQSGHNTVSWYQQALGQGPQFIFQYYREEENGRGNFPPRFSGLQFPNYSSELNVNALELDDSALYLCASSFMSGRGQETQYFGPGTRLLVL.

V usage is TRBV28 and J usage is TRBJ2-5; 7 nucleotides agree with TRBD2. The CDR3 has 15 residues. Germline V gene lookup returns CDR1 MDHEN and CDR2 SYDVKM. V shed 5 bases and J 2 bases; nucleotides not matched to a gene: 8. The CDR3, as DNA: TGTGCCAGCAGTCGGCCCGGAGCGGGACAAGAGACCCAGTACTTC. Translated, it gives CASSRPGAGQETQYF.

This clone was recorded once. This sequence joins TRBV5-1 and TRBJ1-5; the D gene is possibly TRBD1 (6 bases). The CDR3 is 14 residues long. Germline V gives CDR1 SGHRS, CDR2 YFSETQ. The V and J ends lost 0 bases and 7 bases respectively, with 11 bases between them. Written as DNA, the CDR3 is TGCGCCAGCAGCTTGGGAGGTGGGGGCCAGCCCCAGCATTTT. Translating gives CASSLGGGGQPQHF.

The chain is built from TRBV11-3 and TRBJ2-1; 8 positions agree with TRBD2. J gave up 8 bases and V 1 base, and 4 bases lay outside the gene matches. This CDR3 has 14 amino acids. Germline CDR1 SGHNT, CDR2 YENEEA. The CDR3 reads CASSLGVGRDEQFF. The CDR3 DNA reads TGTGCCAGCAGCTTAGGGGTCGGGAGGGATGAGCAGTTCTTC.

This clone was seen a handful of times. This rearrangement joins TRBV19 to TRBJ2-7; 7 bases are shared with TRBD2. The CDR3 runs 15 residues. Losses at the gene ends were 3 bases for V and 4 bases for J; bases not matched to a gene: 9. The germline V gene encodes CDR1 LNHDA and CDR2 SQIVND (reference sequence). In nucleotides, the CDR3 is TGTGCCAGTAGTATCCGGGGCGGGAGCCCATACGAGCAGTACTTC. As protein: CASSIRGGSPYEQYF.

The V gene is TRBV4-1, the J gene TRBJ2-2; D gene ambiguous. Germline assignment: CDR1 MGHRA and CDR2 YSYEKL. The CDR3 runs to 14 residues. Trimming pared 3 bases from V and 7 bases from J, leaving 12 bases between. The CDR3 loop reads CASSHNTVGGELFF. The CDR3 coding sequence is TGCGCCAGCAGCCATAATACAGTGGGCGGGGAGCTGTTTTTT.